What follows are 15 T cell receptor beta chains derived from one specimen sequenced in a study of shared clonotypes between healthy human individuals. Sequencing was performed with immunoSEQ multiplex PCR; in TCRdb, only in-frame clones are kept and a portion is missing. The table has approximately 720,000 clones, 60% to 80% seen once. Sequencing was carried out using memory CD4+ T cells sorted from blood. Subset in this sample: CD45RA-negative fraction. Receptor source: a woman in her 30s in good health.

The chain has TRBV5-1 and TRBJ2-2; 7 bases fit TRBD1. Germline CDR1 is SGHRS and CDR2 is YFSETQ. This CDR3 region has 17 residues. J lost 6 bases, V lost 0 bases, and 11 bases had no gene match. The CDR3 DNA reads TGCGCCAGCAGCTTGGCCTACGACAGGGACCCACCCGGGGAGCTGTTTTTT. It specifies CASSLAYDRDPPGELFF.

V gene TRBV27 combines with J gene TRBJ2-7; either TRBD1 or TRBD2 may fit D (5 bases each). In germline, CDR1 is MNHEY, CDR2 SMNVEV (reference sequence). This CDR3 has 13 residues. V was cut by 9 bases and J by 2 bases, with 14 bases left in between. CDR3 sequence reads: CASRPGAAYEQYF. The CDR3 region has the DNA TGTGCCAGTCGTCCCGGGGCGGCCTACGAGCAGTACTTC.

This clone has a single count. The V gene is TRBV6-6, the J gene TRBJ1-2; D is unclear. Looked up from germline, CDR1 is MNHNY and CDR2 is SVGAGI (reference sequence). Trimming cost V 5 bases and J 4 bases, with 14 bases left between them. The CDR3 contains 14 residues. This chain's CDR3 is CASSQREGFYGYTF. The CDR3 DNA sequence: TGTGCCAGCAGTCAACGGGAGGGTTTCTATGGCTACACCTTC.

The J gene is TRBJ2-5, the V gene TRBV19; TRBD1 agrees at 7 bases. The J call may be faulty, since TRBJ2-7 better matches the DNA end. Germline V CDR1 and CDR2: LNHDA, SQIVND (reference sequence). The CDR3 has 14 amino acids. For the CDR3, the DNA is TGTGCCAGTAGTCCATTGGACAGGACTGGCGAGCAGTACTTC. This encodes CASSPLDRTGEQYF.

The V call is TRBV27, the J call TRBJ2-7; TRBD2 matches at 8 bases. With V trimmed by 4 bases and J by 4 bases, 9 bases remained unmatched. The germline gives CDR1 MNHEY, CDR2 SMNVEV (reference sequence). The CDR3 sequence is 15 residues long. Here the CDR3 DNA reads TGTGCCAGCAGTTCACAGGGACTAGGCCGTTACGAGCAGTACTTC. Translating gives CASSSQGLGRYEQYF.

The rearrangement uses TRBV27 and TRBJ2-5; TRBD1 might be the D (6 bases). This CDR3 has 14 amino acids. The germline V gene has CDR1 MNHEY and CDR2 SMNVEV (reference sequence). V was pared by 4 bases and J by 5 bases, with 14 bases between. Written as DNA, the CDR3 is TGTGCCAGCAGTTCCCGGACAGATTTGGAGACCCAGTACTTC. It codes for CASSSRTDLETQYF.

This clone was recorded at least ten times. V and J are TRBV15 and TRBJ2-5; D ambiguous. In germline, CDR1 is LNHNV, CDR2 YYDKDF (reference sequence). Trimming took off 0 bases at V and 5 bases at J, with 7 bases between the two ends. The CDR3 loop spans 13 amino acids. DNA of the CDR3: TGTGCCACCAGCAGAGATCTTAGGGAGACCCAGTACTTC. Translation gives CATSRDLRETQYF.

V is TRBV28 and J is TRBJ2-1, with D hard to call. Germline values: CDR1 MDHEN, CDR2 SYDVKM. The ends were cut back, 4 bases at V and 9 bases at J, with 16 bases in the middle. The CDR3 totals 14 residues. Here the CDR3 reads CASSSSQDWGEQFF. CDR3 DNA: TGTGCCAGCAGTTCATCTCAAGATTGGGGTGAGCAGTTCTTC.

V and J are TRBV30 and TRBJ1-4; D possibly corresponds to TRBD1 (6 bases). This CDR3 spans 14 amino acids. V was pared by 0 bases and J by 4 bases, with 9 bases between. Looked up from germline, CDR1 is GTSNPN and CDR2 is SVGIG (reference sequence). DNA of the CDR3: TGTGCCTGGAGTGTAGGGACAAGTAATGAAAAACTGTTTTTT. It is translated as CAWSVGTSNEKLFF.

The chain joins TRBV10-1 to TRBJ2-3, with 11 bases that match TRBD2. Germline V gene lookup returns CDR1 WNHNN and CDR2 SYGVQD (reference sequence). J gave up 0 bases and V 3 bases, and 8 bases lay outside the gene matches. CDR3 length: 18 amino acids. DNA of the CDR3: TGCGCCAGCAGTGACCGGCTAGCGGGAGGCACTAGCACAGATACGCAGTATTTT. Amino acids: CASSDRLAGGTSTDTQYF.

The chain couples TRBV5-4 to TRBJ1-2; maybe TRBD1 (6 bases). Looked up from germline, CDR1 is SGHNT and CDR2 is YYREEE (reference sequence). This CDR3 is built from 15 residues. V lost 0 bases and J 1 base, leaving 10 bases between the germline ends. CDR3 in DNA: TGTGCCAGCAGCTTGGTAGGGGGTCGTAACTATGGCTACACCTTC. This translates into CASSLVGGRNYGYTF.

This clone has only a few counts. Other DNA sequences within the sample encode an identical CDR3. The chain combines TRBV28 with TRBJ1-2, with D possibly TRBD1 on 6 matching bases. The ends were cut back, 3 bases at V and 2 bases at J, with 10 bases in the middle. CDR1 is MDHEN and CDR2 is SYDVKM in the germline V gene. The CDR3 covers 14 residues. CDR3 in DNA: TGTGCCAGCAGTTTGCAGACAGGCAACTATGGCTACACCTTC. Amino acids: CASSLQTGNYGYTF.

The V call is TRBV6-5, the J call TRBJ2-5; D is possibly TRBD2 (7 bases). V was pared by 5 bases and J by 4 bases, with 17 bases between. The V gene's germline CDR1 is MNHEY and CDR2 SVGAGI. There are 15 residues in the CDR3. CDR3 DNA sequence: TGTGCCAGCAGTCCAGGGGTGGGGGGGAGAGAGACCCAGTACTTC. It translates to CASSPGVGGRETQYF.

This chain uses TRBV11-2 with TRBJ1-3; D unclear. Trimming pared 1 base from V and 4 bases from J, leaving 14 bases between. The CDR3 extends over 16 amino acids. CDR1 and CDR2 (germline): SGHAT, FQNNGV. The CDR3 here is CASSLGRPDDGNTIYF. The CDR3 region has the DNA TGTGCCAGCAGCTTAGGACGGCCGGATGACGGAAACACCATATATTTT.

The chain uses TRBV5-4 and TRBJ1-4; D call uncertain. The CDR3 has 14 amino acids. Germline-derived CDR1 and CDR2 are SGHNT and YYREEE (reference sequence). With 4 bases removed from V and 8 bases from J, the gap between germline ends came to 15 bases. CDR3 loop: CASSPGGLEEKLFF. CDR3 DNA sequence: TGTGCCAGCAGCCCGGGTGGGCTGGAGGAAAAACTGTTTTTT.